The rows below give T cell receptor beta chains drawn from one sample of a study of technical replicates of blood from several donors. Assay used: immunoSEQ multiplex PCR; TCRdb lists only in-frame clones, some missing. The sample records 55,000 to 75,000 clones, roughly 89% being singletons. The sample was PBMCs. The receptors shown here come from a human donor in good health. Some clones in this sample may be carry-over from other donors' samples. CDR3s leave out the opening cysteine and the closing phenylalanine or tryptophan. The order of the fields is V gene, J gene, CDR3 protein.

>TRBV7-6|TRBJ2-2
ASSLTSGGATELF
>TRBV6-1|TRBJ1-2
ASTLQGRYGYT
>TRBV5-1|TRBJ2-7
ASSLGTGKEQY
>TRBV30|TRBJ1-4
AWSTFGVTNEKLF
>TRBV6-1|TRBJ1-5
ASSELGTGLQPQH
>TRBV5-1|TRBJ1-2
ASSLGQGTLGYT
>TRBV7-9|TRBJ2-1
ASTLTSGTQF
>TRBV27|TRBJ1-2
ASSLRQGYGYT
>TRBV7-3|TRBJ2-1
ASSLVQYNEQF
>TRBV30|TRBJ2-1
AWSGASGNYNEQF
>TRBV6-5|TRBJ2-2
ASSRGEPGELF
>TRBV4-3|TRBJ1-1
ASSQDLEGQGRRTEAF
>TRBV19|TRBJ1-6
ASSDAQRNSPLH
>TRBV21-1|TRBJ1-1
ASSKGEQGNTEAF
>TRBV7-3|TRBJ1-1
ASSLTLRTEAF
>TRBV9|TRBJ1-4
ASSVETSNEKLF
>TRBV19|TRBJ1-5
ASSTLTGTGANQPQH
>TRBV4-3|TRBJ2-7
ASSQEQDSSYEQY
>TRBV5-1|TRBJ1-2
ASSDTGGSAYGYT
>TRBV7-8|TRBJ2-5
ASLDLGLAPETQY
>TRBV5-4|TRBJ2-7
ASSLPGKDYEQY
>TRBV6-4|TRBJ2-7
ASSDELLGGLRYEQY
>TRBV13|TRBJ2-3
ASSPRTSGTDTQY
>TRBV12-5|TRBJ2-2
ASGFLGQDNTGELF
>TRBV15|TRBJ2-6
ATSRGQGAGGANVLT
>TRBV29-1|TRBJ2-3
SASLAGGPVTQY
>TRBV7-9|TRBJ1-6
ASSRVGSPLH
>TRBV5-1|TRBJ2-3
ASSPGTDTQY
>TRBV4-3|TRBJ2-7
ASSLSVASFYEQY
>TRBV18|TRBJ1-2
ASSPVDRGQDGYT
>TRBV27|TRBJ1-6
ASSFPGDSPLH
>TRBV7-8|TRBJ2-7
ASSEPGKSYEQY
>TRBV11-3|TRBJ2-3
ASSLVNTDTQY
>TRBV4-3|TRBJ2-1
ASSQAGGRTYNEQF
>TRBV2|TRBJ1-5
ASMWDSGQPQH
>TRBV12-5|TRBJ1-2
ATRQGRLDT
>TRBV27|TRBJ2-1
ASSSVVNPDNEQF
>TRBV7-9|TRBJ2-1
ASSLGLAGGSYNEQF
>TRBV7-8|TRBJ1-2
ASSHHTSGEYGYT
>TRBV14|TRBJ1-6
ASSRNRGPSSYNSPLH
>TRBV6-5|TRBJ2-2
ASSSGTRTGELF
>TRBV7-6|TRBJ2-7
ASSSYARGLTGEQY
>TRBV18|TRBJ2-7
ASSPWAQIGEQY
>TRBV7-3|TRBJ2-2
ASSLTLTGPGELF
>TRBV18|TRBJ1-2
ASSPTADRGYGYT
>TRBV19|TRBJ1-4
ASSNDQGLNEKLF
>TRBV30|TRBJ1-4
AWRGGFQGEKLF
>TRBV5-1|TRBJ2-3
ASSSNRGLTDTQY
>TRBV6-1|TRBJ2-7
ASSEVMRQFYEQY
>TRBV6-4|TRBJ2-5
APEVKQETQY